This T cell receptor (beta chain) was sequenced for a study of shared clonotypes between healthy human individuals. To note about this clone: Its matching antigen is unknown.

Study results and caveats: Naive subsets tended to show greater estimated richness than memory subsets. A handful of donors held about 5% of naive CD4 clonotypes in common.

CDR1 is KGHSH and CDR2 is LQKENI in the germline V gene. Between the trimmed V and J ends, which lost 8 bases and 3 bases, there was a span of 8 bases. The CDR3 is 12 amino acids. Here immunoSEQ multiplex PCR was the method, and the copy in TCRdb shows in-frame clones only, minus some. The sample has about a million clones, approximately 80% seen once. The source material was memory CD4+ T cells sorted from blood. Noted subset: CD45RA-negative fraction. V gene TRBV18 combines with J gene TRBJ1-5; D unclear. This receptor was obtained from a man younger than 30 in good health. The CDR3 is CASPRINQPQHF. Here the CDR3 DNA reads TGTGCCAGCCCCAGGATCAATCAGCCCCAGCATTTT.